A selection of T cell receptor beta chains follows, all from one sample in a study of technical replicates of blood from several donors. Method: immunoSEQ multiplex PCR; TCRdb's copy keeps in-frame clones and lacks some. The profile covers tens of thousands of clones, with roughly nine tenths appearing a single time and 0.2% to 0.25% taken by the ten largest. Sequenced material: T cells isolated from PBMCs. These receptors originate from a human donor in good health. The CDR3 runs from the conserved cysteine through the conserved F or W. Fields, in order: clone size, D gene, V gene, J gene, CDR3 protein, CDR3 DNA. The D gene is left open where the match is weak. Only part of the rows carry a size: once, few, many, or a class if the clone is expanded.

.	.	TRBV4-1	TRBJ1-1	CASSQEGVTTSGAFF	TGCGCCAGCAGCCAAGAGGGGGTCACTACTAGCGGCGCTTTCTTT
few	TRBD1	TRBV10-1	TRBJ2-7	CASSEGQGGRPYEQYF	TGCGCCAGCAGTGAGGGACAGGGCGGCAGGCCCTACGAGCAGTACTTC
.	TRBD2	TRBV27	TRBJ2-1	CASSLSGRPYNEQFF	TGTGCCAGCAGTTTAAGCGGGAGGCCGTACAATGAGCAGTTCTTC
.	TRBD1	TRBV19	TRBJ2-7	CASSIDGTASYEQYF	TGTGCCAGTAGTATAGATGGGACAGCCTCCTACGAGCAGTACTTC
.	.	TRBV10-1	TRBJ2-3	CASSGGAAGEVDTQYF	TGCGCCAGCAGTGGCGGTGCAGCGGGCGAGGTAGATACGCAGTATTTT
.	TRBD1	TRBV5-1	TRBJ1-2	CASSLTGQGGYTF	TGCGCCAGCAGCTTGACGGGACAGGGTGGCTACACCTTC
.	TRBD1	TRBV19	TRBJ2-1	CASSNLRTGYNEQFF	TGTGCCAGTAGTAACCTTCGGACAGGGTACAATGAGCAGTTCTTC
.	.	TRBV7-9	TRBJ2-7	CASSLSQGGDEQYF	TGTGCCAGCAGCTTATCCCAGGGGGGCGACGAGCAGTACTTC
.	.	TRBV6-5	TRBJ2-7	CASSASDPSHEQYF	TGTGCCAGCAGTGCTAGCGACCCATCCCACGAGCAGTACTTC
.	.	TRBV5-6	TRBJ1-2	CASGRWTSYGYTF	TGTGCCAGCGGGAGGTGGACCTCCTATGGCTACACCTTC
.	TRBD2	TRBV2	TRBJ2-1	CASSREGNNEQFF	TGTGCCAGCAGCCGGGAGGGGAACAATGAGCAGTTCTTC
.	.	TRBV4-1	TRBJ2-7	CASSQGVASYEQYF	TGCGCCAGCAGCCAAGGGGTAGCGTCGTACGAGCAGTACTTC
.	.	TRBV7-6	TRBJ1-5	CASSGGAGGQPQHF	TGTGCCAGCAGCGGGGGGGCGGGGGGCCAGCCCCAGCATTTT
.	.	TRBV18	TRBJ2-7	CASSPSGEQYF	TGTGCCAGCTCCCCGTCCGGCGAGCAGTACTTC
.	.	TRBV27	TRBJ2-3	CASSLSEGRHTDTQYF	TGTGCCAGCAGTTTATCGGAGGGGAGACACACAGATACGCAGTATTTT
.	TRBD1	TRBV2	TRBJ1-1	CASSNDRGTAEAFF	TGTGCCAGCAGCAATGACAGGGGAACCGCTGAAGCTTTCTTT
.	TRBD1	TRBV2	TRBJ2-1	CASKKGQGAFEQFF	TGTGCCAGCAAGAAGGGACAGGGGGCTTTTGAGCAGTTCTTC
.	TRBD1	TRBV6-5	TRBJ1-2	CASTPGQGNYGYTF	TGTGCCAGCACCCCGGGACAGGGAAACTATGGCTACACCTTC
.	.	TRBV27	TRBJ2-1	CASSLPGTYHNEQFF	TGTGCCAGCAGTTTACCCGGGACTTATCACAATGAGCAGTTCTTC
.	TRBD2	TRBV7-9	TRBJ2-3	CASAGTSGGPSTDTQYF	TGTGCCAGCGCCGGGACTAGCGGGGGACCTAGCACAGATACGCAGTATTTT
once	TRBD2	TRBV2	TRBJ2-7	CASSRGLAGGGGSYEQYF	TGTGCCAGCAGTAGGGGACTAGCGGGAGGAGGAGGTTCTTACGAGCAGTACTTC
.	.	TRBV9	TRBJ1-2	CASSVAGGSGYGYTF	TGTGCCAGCAGCGTAGCTGGGGGCTCGGGCTATGGCTACACCTTC
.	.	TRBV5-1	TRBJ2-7	CASSLGQGREYEQYF	TGCGCCAGCAGCTTGGGGCAGGGGAGAGAATACGAGCAGTACTTC
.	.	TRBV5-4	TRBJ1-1	CASSRDNSLTEAFF	TGTGCCAGCAGCCGGGACAATTCCCTCACTGAAGCTTTCTTT
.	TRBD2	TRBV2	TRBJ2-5	CASSATSGGQYQETQYF	TGTGCCAGCAGTGCCACTAGCGGGGGCCAGTACCAAGAGACCCAGTACTTC
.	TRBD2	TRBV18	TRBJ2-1	CASSDGLAGDNEQFF	TGTGCCAGCTCCGATGGACTAGCGGGGGACAATGAGCAGTTCTTC
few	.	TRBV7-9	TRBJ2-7	CASSSGAYEQYF	TGTGCCAGCAGCTCGGGAGCCTACGAGCAGTACTTC
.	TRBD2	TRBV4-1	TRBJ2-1	CASSAEGETSVYNEQFF	TGCGCCAGCAGCGCTGAAGGGGAGACTAGCGTCTACAATGAGCAGTTCTTC
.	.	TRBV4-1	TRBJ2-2	CASSHQEELFF	TGCGCCAGCAGCCACCAGGAGGAGCTGTTTTTT
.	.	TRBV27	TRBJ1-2	CASSLSPGYGYTF	TGTGCCAGCAGTTTATCCCCAGGGTATGGCTACACCTTC
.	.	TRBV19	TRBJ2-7	CASSTPTVYEQYF	TGTGCCAGTAGTACCCCCACGGTCTACGAGCAGTACTTC
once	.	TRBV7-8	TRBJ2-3	CASSGRAGIGTDTQYF	TGTGCCAGCAGCGGAAGGGCGGGAATCGGTACAGATACGCAGTATTTT
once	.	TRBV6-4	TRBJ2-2	CARLSGELFF	TGTGCCAGACTATCCGGGGAGCTGTTTTTT
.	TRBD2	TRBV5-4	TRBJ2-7	CASSPPGLAGSSSYEQYF	TGTGCCAGCAGCCCACCGGGACTAGCGGGCAGCAGCTCCTACGAGCAGTACTTC
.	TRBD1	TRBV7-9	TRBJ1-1	CASSYGQGARTEAFF	TGTGCCAGCAGCTATGGACAGGGGGCGCGCACTGAAGCTTTCTTT
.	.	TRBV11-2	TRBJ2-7	CASSLILGQRASYEQYF	TGTGCCAGCAGCTTAATCCTGGGACAGCGGGCCTCCTACGAGCAGTACTTC
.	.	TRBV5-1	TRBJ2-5	CASSLAAGDGETQYF	TGCGCCAGCAGCTTGGCGGCAGGGGATGGAGAGACCCAGTACTTC
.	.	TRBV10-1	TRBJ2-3	CASSEIGVTQYF	TGCGCCAGCAGTGAAATAGGGGTAACGCAGTATTTT
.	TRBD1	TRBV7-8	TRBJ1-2	CASSEPGTGNYGYTF	TGTGCCAGCAGCGAACCCGGGACAGGGAACTATGGCTACACCTTC
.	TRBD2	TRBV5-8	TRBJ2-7	CASSSDWTSVYEQYF	TGTGCCAGCAGCTCCGACTGGACTAGCGTCTACGAGCAGTACTTC
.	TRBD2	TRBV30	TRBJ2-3	CAWTSGGARDTQYF	TGTGCCTGGACTAGCGGGGGGGCACGAGATACGCAGTATTTT
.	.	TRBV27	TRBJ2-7	CASSLSPSFSSYEQYF	TGTGCCAGCAGTTTAAGTCCGAGTTTTTCCTCCTACGAGCAGTACTTC
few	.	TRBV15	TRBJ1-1	CATSRGMNTEAFF	TGTGCCACCAGCAGAGGTATGAACACTGAAGCTTTCTTT
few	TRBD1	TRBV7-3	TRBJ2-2	CASSPGQPTGELFF	TGTGCCAGCAGCCCGGGACAGCCCACCGGGGAGCTGTTTTTT
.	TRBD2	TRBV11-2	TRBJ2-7	CASSRYKRLAELYEQYF	TGTGCCAGCAGCCGTTACAAACGACTAGCGGAGCTTTACGAGCAGTACTTC
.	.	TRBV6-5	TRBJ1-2	CASYYPGHLNYGYTF	TGTGCCAGCTACTATCCGGGACACCTTAACTATGGCTACACCTTC
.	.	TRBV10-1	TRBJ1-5	CASTNPRAPGESSNQPQHF	TGCGCCAGCACCAACCCACGTGCCCCCGGGGAAAGTAGCAATCAGCCCCAGCATTTT
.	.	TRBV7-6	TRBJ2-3	CASSPGPGYSTDTQYF	TGTGCCAGCAGCCCAGGACCGGGGTATAGCACAGATACGCAGTATTTT
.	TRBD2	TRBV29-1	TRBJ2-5	CSVDPLAGGETQYF	TGCAGCGTTGACCCCTTAGCGGGAGGGGAGACCCAGTACTTC
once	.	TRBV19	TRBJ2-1	CASSMGRGGSGGPIYNEQFF	TGTGCCAGTAGTATGGGGAGAGGAGGTAGCGGAGGACCGATTTACAATGAGCAGTTCTTC
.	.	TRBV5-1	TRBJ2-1	CASSLARDNEQFF	TGCGCCAGCAGCTTGGCCAGGGACAATGAGCAGTTCTTC
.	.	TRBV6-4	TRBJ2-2	CASSDSSRSAGELFF	TGTGCCAGCAGTGACTCGAGTCGGAGTGCGGGGGAGCTGTTTTTT
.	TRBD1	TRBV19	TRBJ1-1	CASRGQGEAFF	TGTGCCAGCCGTGGACAGGGAGAAGCTTTCTTT
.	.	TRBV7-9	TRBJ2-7	CASSGWRGPYEQYF	TGTGCCAGCAGCGGATGGAGGGGGCCCTACGAGCAGTACTTC
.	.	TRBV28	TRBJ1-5	CASRALGGTNQPQHF	TGTGCCAGCAGAGCCCTGGGGGGAACAAATCAGCCCCAGCATTTT